Listed here are 4 T cell receptor beta chains from one sample, sequenced in a study of beta chain features in type 1 diabetes. What was sequenced were expressed TCRB transcripts, since all of the isolated RNA had been reverse transcribed. Generated by immunoSEQ multiplex PCR, the TCRdb table keeps only in-frame clones and is missing some. The profile shows under 200,000 clones, approximately 9% of them singletons. The sequencing input was central memory CD4+ T cells from blood. Every receptor here comes from a woman aged 18-30 years in good health.

V gene TRBV9 combines with J gene TRBJ2-2, with 9 nucleotides matching TRBD2. J gave up 5 bases and V 0 bases, and 8 bases lay outside the gene matches. Germline CDR1 SGDLS, CDR2 YYNGEE. This CDR3 is 17 amino acids long. CDR3 nucleotide sequence: TGTGCCAGCAGCGTAGCTAGCGGGGCCCCTGGGACCGGGGAGCTGTTTTTT. Its translation is CASSVASGAPGTGELFF.

This clone was picked up a small number of times. The rearrangement uses TRBV2 and TRBJ2-2, with 12 bases identical to TRBD2. CDR3 length: 16 residues. Germline V CDR1 and CDR2: SNHLY, FYNNEI. V lost 6 bases, J lost 2 bases, and 4 bases stayed unmatched. The DNA for the CDR3 is TGTGCCAGCAGCTGGACTAGCGGGGCCAACACCGGGGAGCTGTTTTTT. It encodes CASSWTSGANTGELFF.

This clone appeared a few times. This chain uses TRBV2 with TRBJ1-3; perhaps TRBD1 as D (6 bases). This CDR3 has 15 amino acids. Germline CDR1 is SNHLY and CDR2 is FYNNEI. V lost 7 bases and J lost 0, with 13 bases in between. The CDR3 spells CASKAGAISGNTIYF. CDR3 bases: TGTGCCAGCAAGGCGGGGGCCATCTCTGGAAACACCATATATTTT.

V usage is TRBV10-3 and J usage is TRBJ1-1, with a possible D match to TRBD1 (6 bases). Looked up from germline, CDR1 is ENHRY and CDR2 is SYGVKD. The CDR3 spans 14 residues. V lost 6 bases and J lost 1, with 12 bases in between. The CDR3 DNA follows: TGTGCCATCAGCCATCGACAGGAGAACACTGAAGCTTTCTTT. Its protein is CAISHRQENTEAFF.